This TCR beta chain was retrieved from a study of cytomegalovirus exposure and HLA in healthy donors. Study results and limitations: What a later analysis reportedly showed was that an Asian-associated ancestry cluster had fewer N-insertions than the roughly 670-donor mean. Later work associated more than 15,000 TCR beta sequences with HLA alleles at 0.05 false discovery rate. Highly shared sequence variants in one cluster were likely a sequencing artifact. A later analysis found common viral pathogens apparently linked to several of the most significant clusters.

PCR used 60 Vbeta primers and 13 Jbeta primers. Libraries were prepared by immunoSEQ multiplex PCR; TCRdb keeps only in-frame clonotypes and omits some of them. The table has over 70,000 clones, roughly 70% seen once. As to this clone: Its antigen is not known.

V was clipped by 6 bases and J by 4 bases, with 21 bases between them. The CDR3 consists of 16 residues. Germline CDR1 is LNHDA and CDR2 is SQIVND (reference sequence). This rearrangement joins TRBV19 to TRBJ1-2; weak D call: TRBD1 (6 bases). This clonotype originated in a woman in her fifties or sixties in good health and CMV-seropositive. The sequencing input was PBMCs. The CDR3 spells CASSLIQGVTGYGYTF. Written as DNA, the CDR3 is TGTGCCAGTAGCCTTATACAGGGAGTTACGGGCTATGGCTACACCTTC. The full variable domain, completed using reference TRBV19 and TRBJ1-2, is DGGITQSPKYLFRKEGQNVTLSCEQNLNHDAMYWYRQDPGQGLRLIYYSQIVNDFQKGDIAEGYSVSREKKESFPLTVTSAQKNPTAFYLCASSLIQGVTGYGYTFGSGTRLTVV.